A single sample is the source of the 3 T cell receptor beta chains below, sequenced in a study of vaccination effects on CD4 cells after COVID-19. Their specific antigens are unknown. Before sequencing took place, the ViraFEST assay used viral peptide pools to expand antigen-specific CD4+ T cells. Isolation of CD4+ T cells took place after 10 days of culture. In the vaccine recipients, nucleocapsid antibodies were negative and there was no prior SARS-CoV-2 infection. The repertoire was sequenced with immunoSEQ multiplex PCR; TCRdb's copy has only in-frame clones and lacks some. The sample holds tens of thousands of clones; about 72% are singletons and the top ten take approximately 2.6%. This specimen consisted of CD4+ T cells from PBMCs cultured with HCoV-NL63 spike peptides, obtained before COVID-19 vaccination. Receptor source: a human donor who received a COVID-19 vaccine.

The CDR3 here is CASSLAGSGANVLTF. The DNA of the CDR3 is TGTGCCAGCTCACTGGCGGGCTCTGGGGCCAACGTCCTGACTTTC. J is TRBJ2-6 and V is TRBV18; tentatively, D is TRBD2 (5 bases). The CDR3 runs 15 residues. From germline, CDR1 is KGHSH and CDR2 LQKENI. Trimming took 4 bases from V and 0 from J, leaving 7 bases between them.

This chain links TRBV19 with TRBJ1-2; TRBD1 might be the D (6 bases). V was trimmed by 7 bases and J by 0 bases, leaving 21 bases between them. CDR3 size: 17 residues. Germline V gene data show CDR1 as LNHDA and CDR2 as SQIVND (reference sequence). This CDR3 is CASTVLQTGSPNYGYTF. The CDR3 region has the DNA TGTGCCAGTACCGTCCTACAAACAGGGAGCCCTAACTATGGCTACACCTTC.

V and J are TRBV5-1 and TRBJ1-2; D gene ambiguous. From germline, CDR1 is SGHRS and CDR2 YFSETQ. The CDR3 is made up of 13 amino acids. V was cut by 6 bases and J by 7 bases, with 16 bases left in between. The CDR3 reads CASTSRTGLGYTF. The CDR3 nucleotides are TGCGCCAGCACCTCCAGGACCGGGCTTGGCTACACCTTC.